These 18 T cell receptor beta chains came from one sample sequenced in a study of early T cells in non-severe SARS-CoV-2 infection. TCRdb reprocessed the 5' RACE reads with MiXCR, giving one entry per CDR3 protein. The sample has fewer than 100,000 distinct CDR3 sequences; 9% to 10% are singletons. What was sequenced was whole blood. The receptor source for this set is an adult who was a healthcare worker with PCR-confirmed SARS-CoV-2 infection or an uninfected control (not recorded which).

The chain joins TRBV6-1 to TRBJ1-6; no definite D call. The germline V and J ends were trimmed by 4 bases and 1 base, with 5 bases remaining between them. The germline gives CDR1 MNHNS, CDR2 SASEGT. This CDR3 spans 14 amino acids. CDR3 residues: CASSGRSYNSPLHF. Here the CDR3 DNA reads TGTGCCAGCAGTGGAAGATCCTATAATTCACCCCTCCACTTT.

This clonotype was counted many times. This chain connects TRBV27 to TRBJ2-1, with TRBD2 matching over 13 bases. Germline CDR1 and CDR2: MNHEY and SMNVEV (reference sequence). CDR3 length equals 16 residues. Trimming cost V 2 bases and J 10 bases; bases outside gene matches: 8. CDR3 amino acids: CASSLPGLAGVGEQFF. CDR3 sequence (DNA): TGTGCCAGCAGTTTACCCGGACTAGCGGGAGTAGGGGAGCAGTTCTTC.

A few counts support this clonotype. This chain joins TRBV4-2 and TRBJ1-1; D not certain. This CDR3 region has 15 residues. V gave up 2 bases and J gave up 5 bases, with 15 bases separating them. CDR1 and CDR2 from the germline V gene are LGHNA and YNFKEQ. CDR3 sequence reads: CASSQPNPRGTEAFF. The CDR3, as DNA: TGTGCCAGCAGCCAACCCAATCCGAGAGGGACTGAAGCTTTCTTT.

The V call is TRBV3-1, the J call TRBJ1-1; possible D gene TRBD1, 6 bases. Deletions cut 3 bases from V and 10 bases from J, with 9 bases between. Germline assignment: CDR1 LGHDT and CDR2 YNNKEL (reference sequence). This CDR3 contains 11 residues. The CDR3 DNA is TGTGCCAGCAGCCATCAGGGGCCAGCTTTCTTT. Its protein product is CASSHQGPAFF.

This clonotype appeared many times. V and J are TRBV7-9 and TRBJ2-7; D might be TRBD1 or TRBD2, each matching 5 bases. CDR3 length: 13 amino acids. V lost 6 bases and J lost 5, with 14 bases in between. CDR1 and CDR2 (germline): SEHNR, FQNEAQ (reference sequence). Written as DNA, the CDR3 is TGTGCCAGCAGTCCCGGGGCCGGCAACGAGCAGTACTTC. Its protein product is CASSPGAGNEQYF.

This clonotype appeared a few times. This chain joins TRBV6-1 and TRBJ2-7, with TRBD1 matching 8 bases. Germline values: CDR1 MNHNS, CDR2 SASEGT. CDR3 length: 13 residues. J was trimmed by 3 bases and V by 4 bases; bases with no gene match: 2. The CDR3 reads CASSGDRYYEQYF. DNA of the CDR3: TGTGCCAGCAGTGGGGACAGGTACTACGAGCAGTACTTC.

This clonotype was observed many times. The chain links TRBV29-1 to TRBJ2-2, with 8 bases matching TRBD2. The CDR3 covers 13 residues. Trimming took 7 bases from V and 6 from J; bases not matched to a gene: 7. Germline V gene data show CDR1 as SQVTM and CDR2 as ANQGSEA. The CDR3 DNA is TGCAGCGCCAGAGACGGGAGGGCCGGGGAGCTGTTTTTT. Protein: CSARDGRAGELFF.

The sample holds many counts of this clonotype. The chain uses TRBV10-3 and TRBJ1-2; D perhaps matches TRBD1 (6 bases). CDR1 is ENHRY, CDR2 SYGVKD, per germline. CDR3 length equals 13 residues. V lost 4 bases to trimming and J lost 2 bases, with 8 bases between them. The CDR3 loop reads CAISGGHNYGYTF. CDR3 DNA sequence: TGTGCCATCAGTGGGGGACACAACTATGGCTACACCTTC.

The chain combines TRBV5-1 with TRBJ2-2; D gene ambiguous. Between the trimmed V and J ends, which lost 2 bases and 0 bases, there was a span of 5 bases. Germline loops: CDR1 SGHRS, CDR2 YFSETQ. The CDR3 consists of 14 residues. CDR3 sequence reads: CASSLEANTGELFF. The DNA for the CDR3 is TGCGCCAGCAGCTTAGAAGCGAACACCGGGGAGCTGTTTTTT. Using reference TRBV5-1 and TRBJ2-2 for the parts outside the CDR3, the full variable domain is KAGVTQTPRYLIKTRGQQVTLSCSPISGHRSVSWYQQTPGQGLQFLFEYFSETQRNKGNFPGRFSGRQFSNSRSEMNVSTLELGDSALYLCASSLEANTGELFFGEGSRLTVL.

This clonotype was seen only a few times. The genes are TRBV5-4 and TRBJ2-1; no firm D call. V was shortened by 0 bases and J by 0 bases, with 16 bases between the two germline ends. The CDR3 runs to 18 residues. Germline-derived CDR1 and CDR2 are SGHNT and YYREEE (reference sequence). The CDR3 is CASSLGPQSYSSYNEQFF. In DNA form, the CDR3 reads TGTGCCAGCAGCTTGGGGCCCCAATCTTATAGCTCCTACAATGAGCAGTTCTTC.

This clonotype showed up just a few times. The chain carries TRBV20-1 and TRBJ2-7; 13 nucleotides match TRBD2. The trim removed 2 bases at V and 0 bases at J, leaving 4 bases unmatched. In germline, CDR1 is DFQATT, CDR2 SNEGSKA (reference sequence). The CDR3 has 16 amino acids. DNA of the CDR3: TGCAGTGCTAGACAAGGGACTAGCGGGGACTCCTACGAGCAGTACTTC. Translated: CSARQGTSGDSYEQYF.

The rearrangement joins TRBV28 to TRBJ1-6, with a possible D match to TRBD1 (5 bases). The V gene lost 6 bases and the J gene lost 6 bases, with 12 bases spanning the gap. Germline V lookup: CDR1 MDHEN, CDR2 SYDVKM. The length of the CDR3 is 14 residues. CDR3 loop: CASRPGRTNSPLHF. CDR3 DNA: TGTGCCAGCAGACCGGGACGGACTAATTCACCCCTCCACTTT.

There are many counts of this clonotype. This chain links TRBV20-1 with TRBJ2-7, with 7 positions matching TRBD1. After removal of 5 bases from V and 5 bases from J, the junction contained 12 bases not matched to a gene. This CDR3 spans 14 amino acids. Per germline, CDR1 DFQATT and CDR2 SNEGSKA (reference sequence). For the CDR3, the DNA is TGCAGTGCTGCTTCAGGGGGTGGCGGTGACGAGCAGTACTTC. The encoded protein is CSAASGGGGDEQYF.

This clonotype was counted many times. The rearrangement uses TRBV6-1 and TRBJ2-7, with TRBD2 identical over 11 bases. This CDR3 has 15 residues. Germline lookup yields CDR1 MNHNS and CDR2 SASEGT. V shed 2 bases, J shed 7 bases, and the junction held 7 bases outside the gene matches. In DNA, the CDR3 is TGTGCCAGCAGTGAATCACTAGCGGGAGCCCAAGAGCAGTACTTC. Translated, it gives CASSESLAGAQEQYF.

This clonotype has a handful of counts. The chain links TRBV7-3 to TRBJ2-1, with 7 bases lining up with TRBD2. CDR3 length equals 13 residues. The germline V gene encodes CDR1 SGHTA and CDR2 FQGTGA. Trimming removed 4 bases from V and 9 bases from J; junction bases left unmatched: 6. The CDR3 coding sequence is TGTGCCAGCAGCTATGGAGGGGAGGGTGAGCAGTTCTTC. Translation gives CASSYGGEGEQFF.

This clonotype was counted a few times. The rearrangement uses TRBV7-9 and TRBJ1-4; maybe TRBD1 (6 bases). Looked up from germline, CDR1 is SEHNR and CDR2 is FQNEAQ (reference sequence). Trimming removed 2 bases from V and 3 bases from J, with 13 bases in between. The length of the CDR3 is 16 residues. Here the CDR3 reads CASSLRGGLPNEKLFF. Written as DNA, the CDR3 is TGTGCCAGCAGCTTACGAGGGGGGCTCCCTAATGAAAAACTGTTTTTT.

This clonotype was counted between two and nine times. The chain links TRBV27 to TRBJ2-7; possibly TRBD1 for D (6 bases). V lost 2 bases and J lost 6, with 11 bases in between. Germline CDR1 reads MNHEY; CDR2 reads SMNVEV (reference sequence). This CDR3 is built from 13 residues. The CDR3 DNA reads as TGTGCCAGCAGTTTAAGGGCAGGGGTCGAGCAGTACTTC. Amino acids: CASSLRAGVEQYF.

This clonotype has a count of ten or more. This chain connects TRBV11-2 to TRBJ1-2, with D perhaps TRBD1 (5 bases). The germline V and J ends were trimmed by 4 bases and 2 bases, with 11 bases remaining between them. The germline gives CDR1 SGHAT, CDR2 FQNNGV. CDR3 length: 14 residues. The CDR3 sequence is CASSSAGGNYGYTF. DNA for the CDR3: TGTGCCAGCAGCTCTGCGGGGGGAAACTATGGCTACACCTTC.